The source of this T cell receptor (beta chain) is a study of Ad26.COV2.S vaccination and SARS-CoV-2 variants. Study summary: Intramuscular Ad26.COV2.S doses were given once or twice, 56 days apart.

The study, taken as a whole, reports: Considerable breadth of spike-specific CD8+ and CD4+ T cell responses has reportedly been documented following vaccination. There was a possibility that the TCR breadth and depth analyses underestimated total T cell responses.

On this clone itself: Its antigen is undetermined.

Produced via immunoSEQ multiplex PCR; TCRdb's table is partial and in-frame only. Of about 350,000 clones in the sample, about 87% were seen once. Germline CDR1 is SGHVS and CDR2 is FQNEAQ. V was pared by 1 base and J by 3 bases, with 7 bases between. The CDR3 length is 13 residues. Treatment: around 19 received Ad26.COV2.S at low or high dose, single or two shots; 5 received placebo; per-sample allocation not given. Day 63 following the first vaccine or placebo injection was when the samples were taken. As its vector, the vaccine had Ad26, which expressed Wuhan-strain SARS-CoV-2 spike. The chain employs TRBV7-8 and TRBJ2-7; D is undetermined. The TCR was taken from a person aged 18-60 years who received the Ad26.COV2.S COVID-19 vaccine or a placebo. Sequencing was performed on peripheral blood, taken in a trial of Ad26.COV2.S vaccine versus placebo. The chain's CDR3 is CASSLGTRYEQYF. CDR3 nucleotides: TGTGCCAGCAGCTTAGGCACCCGCTACGAGCAGTACTTC.